One T cell receptor beta chain is described in this entry. Its antigen is unknown. The CDR3 regions of TCR beta were amplified from RNA transcripts. TCR CDR3 regions were first amplified by RT-PCR with HTBI primers. TCRdb called the multiplex PCR reads again in MiXCR, with one record for every CDR3 protein. The sample carries about half a million distinct CDR3 sequences, 15% to 20% recorded once. This record comes from a study of T cells in Graves' hyperthyroidism and ophthalmopathy. Study findings and constraints: Most thyroid clonotypes expanded above 0.001 appeared in blood too.

This CDR3 is built from 15 residues. Germline V gene sequence: CDR1 LGHDT, CDR2 YNNKEL (reference sequence). V lost 1 base to trimming and J lost 7 bases, with 13 bases between them. Any patient presenting with uncontrolled infection, other autoimmune disease, pregnancy or lactation was left out. In making diagnoses, clinical symptoms, serum thyroxine and TRAb, thyroid ultrasound and orbital computed tomography were all used. The clonotype originates from a man aged 40-50 years with Graves' ophthalmopathy. The chain is built from TRBV3-1 and TRBJ2-2; no clear D gene. Sequencing input: blood. The CDR3 coding sequence is TGTGCCAGCAGCCAAGGTTCAGGTTACAGCGGGGAGCTGTTTTTT. Protein sequence: CASSQGSGYSGELFF.